This note documents a single TCR beta chain sequence. This sample was included in a study of blood T cell repertoires in COVID-19. Germline V gene lookup returns CDR1 PRHDT and CDR2 FYEKMQ (reference sequence). The CDR3 contains 15 residues. Trimming at V came to 5 bases and at J to 8 bases, leaving 7 bases not matched to a gene. Profiling relied on immunoSEQ multiplex PCR, and the TCRdb table lists in-frame clones only, not all of them. Of fewer than 600,000 clones in the sample, about 91% were seen once. Input material: peripheral blood. The chain recombines TRBV13 with TRBJ2-1; 12 nucleotides line up with TRBD2. This receptor was taken from a man aged 18 to 29 with COVID-19, enrolled during active disease. The CDR3 protein is CASSPRLAGAHEQFF. CDR3 in DNA: TGTGCCAGCAGCCCTAGACTAGCGGGAGCTCATGAGCAGTTCTTC.